This T cell receptor (beta chain) was recovered during a study of beta chain features in type 1 diabetes. Every bit of the isolated RNA underwent reverse transcription, so sequencing read expressed TCRB transcripts. Clones were sequenced by immunoSEQ multiplex PCR, and TCRdb holds only the in-frame ones, with some missing. The sample records about 260,000 clones, around 24% being singletons. In this sample, this clone turned up a few times. Its antigen is unidentified. Study-wide results and limits: Within each of all four CD4+ subsets, Type 1 diabetes patients had TCRB CDR3s that were moderately but significantly shorter. Individuals with type 1 diabetes displayed fewer insertions and more deletions at VDJ junctions.

This sequence originates from a woman aged 30 to 39 with type 1 diabetes. Sequencing input: naive CD4+ T cells from blood.

The CDR3 nucleotides read TGCGCCAGCAGCCGGGATAGCCTTGCGCAGTTCTTC. Translating it yields CASSRDSLAQFF. V and J are TRBV5-1 and TRBJ2-1, with TRBD2 as a possible D gene (5 bases). Germline V gives CDR1 SGHRS, CDR2 YFSETQ. Trimming removed 4 bases at V and 12 bases at J, with 14 bases between. There are 12 residues in the CDR3.